This is a list of T cell receptor beta chains from one sample in a study of T cell responses to AZD1222 COVID-19 vaccine. Only in-frame clones appear in the TCRdb table, and some are missing; sequencing was by immunoSEQ multiplex PCR. The table shows around 150,000 clones, with 92% occurring only once. The material was peripheral blood, obtained 28 days after the second AZD1222 dose. These receptors were collected from an adult who received the AZD1222 COVID-19 vaccine. Both conserved end residues are part of each CDR3. The D gene is left open where the match is weak. Rows may omit the clone size; those that give it use once, few, many or a size class.

D gene | J gene | V gene | clone size | CDR3 DNA | CDR3 protein
. | TRBJ1-1 | TRBV6-5 | . | TGTGCCAGCAGTTACCAGAACAGGGTAAACACTGAAGCTTTCTTT | CASSYQNRVNTEAFF
. | TRBJ2-1 | TRBV13 | . | TGTGCCAGCAGCCCTCAGGGAGGTGAGCAGTTCTTC | CASSPQGGEQFF
. | TRBJ2-1 | TRBV7-9 | few | TGTGCCAGCAGCTTCGGGAGCAATGAGCAGTTCTTC | CASSFGSNEQFF
. | TRBJ2-7 | TRBV29-1 | . | TGCAGCGTTGTAACCGAGCGGGTCTCCTACGAGCAGTACTTC | CSVVTERVSYEQYF
. | TRBJ1-2 | TRBV12-3/TRBV12-4 | . | TGTGCCAGCAGGTTACAGGGAGGCTACACCTTC | CASRLQGGYTF
. | TRBJ2-1 | TRBV5-5 | . | TGTGCCAGCAGCTTGAGGGTACCCTCGATTAACAATGAGCAGTTCTTC | CASSLRVPSINNEQFF
TRBD2 | TRBJ2-1 | TRBV7-7 | . | TGTGCCAGCAGCTTAAGTAGCGGGTCCTACAATGAGCAGTTCTTC | CASSLSSGSYNEQFF
. | TRBJ2-1 | TRBV4-2 | . | TGTGCCAGCAGCCTGGGCGGGGGCCCTGACAATGAGCAGTTCTTC | CASSLGGGPDNEQFF
TRBD2 | TRBJ2-7 | TRBV28 | . | TGTGCCAGCAGTTTGCATAGGCCCCAGCGGGGCTACGAGCAGTACTTC | CASSLHRPQRGYEQYF
. | TRBJ1-5 | TRBV28 | . | TGTGCCAGCAGTTCACACCCGGGTAGCAATCAGCCCCAGCATTTT | CASSSHPGSNQPQHF
. | TRBJ2-4 | TRBV10-3 | . | TGTGCCATCAGTGAGTTCGTTGACGGTAAAAACATTCAGTACTTC | CAISEFVDGKNIQYF
TRBD2 | TRBJ2-4 | TRBV4-1 | . | TGCGCCAGCAGCCAGTCGCTACGGGGGGTAATTAACATTCAGTACTTC | CASSQSLRGVINIQYF
. | TRBJ1-2 | TRBV5-1 | . | TGCGCCAGCAGCTTGGAGCCTTATGGCTACACCTTC | CASSLEPYGYTF
. | TRBJ1-5 | TRBV19 | . | TGTGCCAGTACCAGGACCGGGGTCGTGGTGGCCCGCAATCAGCCCCAGCATTTT | CASTRTGVVVARNQPQHF
. | TRBJ2-1 | TRBV5-6 | . | TGTGCCAGCAGCTTGGGTTTCAACAACAACAATGAGCAGTTCTTC | CASSLGFNNNNEQFF
. | TRBJ1-2 | TRBV6-2/TRBV6-3 | . | TGTGCCAGCAGTCCAGGGTACTATGGCTACACCTTC | CASSPGYYGYTF
. | TRBJ1-4 | TRBV7-6 | few | TGTGCCAGCAGCCGCCCTTCAACTAATGAAAAACTGTTTTTT | CASSRPSTNEKLFF
. | TRBJ2-7 | TRBV12-3/TRBV12-4 | . | TGTGCCAGCAGTCGACAGTCCCCAGGAGAGCAGTACTTC | CASSRQSPGEQYF
. | TRBJ1-4 | TRBV5-1 | . | TGCGCCAGCAGCTTGGATACGGGGGATGAAAAACTGTTTTTT | CASSLDTGDEKLFF
. | TRBJ2-1 | TRBV19 | . | TGTGCCAGTAGTAGAACAGGAGTTGAGCAGTTCTTC | CASSRTGVEQFF
TRBD1 | TRBJ1-6 | TRBV28 | . | TGTGCCAGCAGTACCCTCGAAGGACAGGGAGGGTCACCCCTCCACTTT | CASSTLEGQGGSPLHF
. | TRBJ2-5 | TRBV4-3 | . | TGCGCCAGCAGCCAATCGAGGGCCTCAGAGACCCAGTACTTC | CASSQSRASETQYF
. | TRBJ1-1 | TRBV19 | . | TGTGCCAGTAGTATAGAGGGGGGCACACTAGACACTGAAGCTTTCTTT | CASSIEGGTLDTEAFF
TRBD2 | TRBJ2-1 | TRBV19 | . | TGTGCCAGTAGTATAGAACTAGCGAGAGAGCAGTTCTTC | CASSIELAREQFF
. | TRBJ1-2 | TRBV7-9 | . | TGTGCCAGCATTCATAAGGCGTCTCGGTATGGCTACACCTTC | CASIHKASRYGYTF
. | TRBJ2-7 | TRBV21-1 | few | TGTGCCAGCAGCAATCCCGGGGCGGACGAGCAGTACTTC | CASSNPGADEQYF
. | TRBJ1-1 | TRBV7-9 | . | TGTGCCAGCAGCTTAGCAGTAGGCACTGAAGCTTTCTTT | CASSLAVGTEAFF
. | TRBJ2-5 | TRBV3-1/TRBV3-2 | . | TGTGCCAGCAGCCAAGAGTTCCGAGAGACCCAGTACTTC | CASSQEFRETQYF
TRBD2 | TRBJ2-1 | TRBV5-1 | . | TGCGCCAGCAGCCCCGGAGGTGCGGGAGGGAATGAGCAGTTCTTC | CASSPGGAGGNEQFF